Listed below are T cell receptor beta chains from one sample, sequenced in a study of cytomegalovirus exposure and HLA in healthy donors. The table came from immunoSEQ multiplex PCR; TCRdb's copy has only in-frame clones and leaves some out. This sample has about 130,000 clones; about 78% occur once, and the top ten carry about 3.1%. What was sequenced was PBMCs. These receptors were obtained from a human donor in good health. Both conserved end residues are part of each CDR3. Each record gives: V gene, D gene, J gene, clone size, CDR3 DNA, CDR3 protein. A D gene is named only where the DNA matches it firmly. Some rows mark clone size as missing; the rest say once, few, many or name a class of expanded clone.

TRBV28	TRBD2	TRBJ2-7	.	TGTGCCAGCAACGTCGGGACTAACTTCTACGAGCAGTACTTC	CASNVGTNFYEQYF
TRBV7-2	TRBD2	TRBJ2-1	.	TGTGCCAGCAGCTTACCCACCGCTAGCGGGAGTTATGAGCAGTTCTTC	CASSLPTASGSYEQFF
TRBV5-4	TRBD2	TRBJ2-3	.	TGTGCCAGCAGCCGGGAGGTTTGGGATACGCAGTATTTT	CASSREVWDTQYF
TRBV7-2	.	TRBJ1-2	.	TGTGCCAGCAGCTTAAGTTCAGGGGAGTTTAGGTATGGCTACACCTTC	CASSLSSGEFRYGYTF
TRBV30	.	TRBJ2-7	.	TGTGCCTGGAGCGTTGACAGGACCAGCGAGCAGTACTTC	CAWSVDRTSEQYF
TRBV7-2	.	TRBJ2-7	.	TGTGCCAGCAGCAGACAGGTAACCTACGAGCAGTACTTC	CASSRQVTYEQYF
TRBV2	TRBD2	TRBJ2-2	.	TGTGCCAGCGGGGAGGGGCCCACCGGGGAGCTGTTTTTT	CASGEGPTGELFF
TRBV30	.	TRBJ2-2	.	TGTGCCTGGAGACTTTCCCCAACGAACACCGGGGAGCTGTTTTTT	CAWRLSPTNTGELFF
TRBV2	TRBD1	TRBJ2-7	.	TGTGCCAGCAGACCTTTCGGGACAGGGACCTACGAGCAGTACTTC	CASRPFGTGTYEQYF
TRBV5-4	TRBD2	TRBJ2-1	.	TGTGCCAGCAGCAGGGGACTAGCGGGAGACTCACATGAGCAGTTCTTC	CASSRGLAGDSHEQFF
TRBV27	TRBD2	TRBJ2-1	.	TGTGCCAGCGCCAAGACTAGCGGGAGCTCCTACAATGAGCAGTTCTTC	CASAKTSGSSYNEQFF
TRBV7-2	.	TRBJ1-2	.	TGTGCCAGCAGCCCAAGTCCGGGACTTGCTAACTATGGCTACACCTTC	CASSPSPGLANYGYTF
TRBV10-3	.	TRBJ2-3	.	TGTGCCATCAGTGAGTCAGAGGGGGACACAGATACGCAGTATTTT	CAISESEGDTDTQYF
TRBV2	.	TRBJ1-2	.	TGTGCCAGCAGGCCCGCGACAGTTAACGGCTACACCTTC	CASRPATVNGYTF
TRBV6-4	.	TRBJ1-1	.	TGTGCCAGACCCCCCGGTGAAGCTTTCTTT	CARPPGEAFF
TRBV20-1	.	TRBJ2-7	.	TGCGGCTCCACTGACAGCTACGAGCAGTACTTC	CGSTDSYEQYF
TRBV27	TRBD2	TRBJ2-2	once	TGTGCCAGCAGTTTCGGGACTAGCTTTCTAAGCACCGGGGAGCTGTTTTTT	CASSFGTSFLSTGELFF
TRBV9	.	TRBJ2-7	.	TGTGCCAGCAGCGTAGGATCAGACTCCTACGAGCAGTACTTC	CASSVGSDSYEQYF
TRBV5-4	.	TRBJ1-1	few	TGTGCCAGCAGGTATGAAACAGCGAACACTGAAGCTTTCTTT	CASRYETANTEAFF
TRBV6-6	TRBD1	TRBJ1-3	.	TGTGCCAGCAGTTACCCCCAGGGGGCCACCATATATTTT	CASSYPQGATIYF
TRBV2	.	TRBJ1-5	.	TGTGCCAGCAGTTCCGAGGCGTACAATCAGCCCCAGCATTTT	CASSSEAYNQPQHF
TRBV6-4	TRBD2	TRBJ2-5	.	TGTGCCAGCAGTGAACAAGCGGGGCAAGAGACCCAGTACTTC	CASSEQAGQETQYF
TRBV15	TRBD1	TRBJ1-5	.	TGTGCCACCAGCAGTGTCGGACAGGGGGCTAGCAATCAGCCCCAGCATTTT	CATSSVGQGASNQPQHF
TRBV11-2	TRBD1	TRBJ2-2	.	TGTGCCAGCAGCCTAGACAGGGGGCATGGCGGGGAGCTGTTTTTT	CASSLDRGHGGELFF
TRBV7-2	.	TRBJ1-4	few	TGTGCCAGCAGGCGTATAGGGGCAACTAATGAAAAACTGTTTTTT	CASRRIGATNEKLFF
TRBV5-4	.	TRBJ2-2	.	TGTGCCAGCAGCTTGCGACAAGGTAGTAACACCGGGGAGCTGTTTTTT	CASSLRQGSNTGELFF
TRBV9	TRBD1	TRBJ2-2	once	TGTGCCAGCAGCGAAAGCGGGACAGGGGCTACGAACACCGGGGAGCTGTTTTTT	CASSESGTGATNTGELFF
TRBV7-6	.	TRBJ2-1	many	TGTGCCAGCAGCTTAGTCACAGGGCGCGGTGAGCAGTTCTTC	CASSLVTGRGEQFF
TRBV7-9	.	TRBJ2-5	few	TGTTCCAGCAGCTTTCTACTAGAGACCCAGTACTTC	CSSSFLLETQYF
TRBV7-2	.	TRBJ2-3	.	TGTGCCAGCAGCTTTGGGGGCCCGGGCACAGATACGCAGTATTTT	CASSFGGPGTDTQYF
TRBV27	.	TRBJ2-3	.	TGTGCCAGCAGTTCCCCCCGGGGAGTCACAGATACGCAGTATTTT	CASSSPRGVTDTQYF
TRBV6-6	.	TRBJ1-6	.	TGTGCCAGCAGTTACCCAAATTCACCCCTCCACTTT	CASSYPNSPLHF
TRBV4-3	.	TRBJ2-3	.	TGCGCCAGCAGCCAAGACGCGACGGGGAGTATCACAGATACGCAGTATTTT	CASSQDATGSITDTQYF
TRBV2	TRBD1	TRBJ2-1	.	TGTGCCAGGGGGAAGGGGGCTCCCTACAATGAGCAGTTCTTC	CARGKGAPYNEQFF
TRBV7-2	TRBD2	TRBJ2-5	.	TGTGCCAGCAGCCGTAGCGGGGGAGGAGGAGAGACCCAGTACTTC	CASSRSGGGGETQYF
TRBV30	.	TRBJ1-2	.	TGTGCCTGGAGTGTAGGGGGGGCGTATGGCTACACCTTC	CAWSVGGAYGYTF